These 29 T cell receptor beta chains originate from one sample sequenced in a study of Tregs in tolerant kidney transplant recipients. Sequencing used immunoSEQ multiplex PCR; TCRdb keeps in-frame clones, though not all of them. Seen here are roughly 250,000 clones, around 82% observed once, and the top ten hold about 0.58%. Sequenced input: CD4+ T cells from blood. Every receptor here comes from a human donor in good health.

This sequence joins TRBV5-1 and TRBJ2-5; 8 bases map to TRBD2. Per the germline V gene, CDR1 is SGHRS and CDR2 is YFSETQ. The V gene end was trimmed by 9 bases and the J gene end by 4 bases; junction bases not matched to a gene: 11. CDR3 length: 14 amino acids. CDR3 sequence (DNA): TGCGCCACCAACACGGGGGGGGCCTTAGAGACCCAGTACTTC. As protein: CATNTGGALETQYF.

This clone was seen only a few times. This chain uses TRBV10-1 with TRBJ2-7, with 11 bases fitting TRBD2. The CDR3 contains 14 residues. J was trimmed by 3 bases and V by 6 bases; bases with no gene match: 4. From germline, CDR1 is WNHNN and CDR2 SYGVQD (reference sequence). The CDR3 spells CASSSGTSGYEQYF. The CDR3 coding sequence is TGCGCCAGCAGCTCCGGGACTAGCGGCTACGAGCAGTACTTC.

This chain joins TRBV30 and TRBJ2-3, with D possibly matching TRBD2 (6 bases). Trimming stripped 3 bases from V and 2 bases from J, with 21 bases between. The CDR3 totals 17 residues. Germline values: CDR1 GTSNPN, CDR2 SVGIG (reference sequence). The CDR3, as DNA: TGTGCCTGGAGGGCCTCGCTAGCGCGTTTTCTCACAGATACGCAGTATTTT. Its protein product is CAWRASLARFLTDTQYF.

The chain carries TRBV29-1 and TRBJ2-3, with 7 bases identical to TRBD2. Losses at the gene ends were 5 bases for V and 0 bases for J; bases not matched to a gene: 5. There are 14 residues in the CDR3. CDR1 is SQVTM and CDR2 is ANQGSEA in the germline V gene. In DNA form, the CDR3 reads TGCAGCGTTCTTCCTAGCGGAAGCACAGATACGCAGTATTTT. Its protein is CSVLPSGSTDTQYF.

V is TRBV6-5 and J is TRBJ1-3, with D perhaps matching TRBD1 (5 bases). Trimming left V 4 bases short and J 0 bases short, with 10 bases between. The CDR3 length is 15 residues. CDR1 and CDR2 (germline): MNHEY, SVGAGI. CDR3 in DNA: TGTGCCAGCAGTTTTCAGGGAGACTCTGGAAACACCATATATTTT. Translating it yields CASSFQGDSGNTIYF.

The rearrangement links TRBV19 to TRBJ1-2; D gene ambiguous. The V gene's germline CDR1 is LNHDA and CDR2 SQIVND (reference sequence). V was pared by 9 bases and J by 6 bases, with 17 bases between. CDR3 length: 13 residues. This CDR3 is CASRLGGVNGYTF. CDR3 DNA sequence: TGTGCCAGCCGCCTTGGCGGTGTAAATGGCTACACCTTC. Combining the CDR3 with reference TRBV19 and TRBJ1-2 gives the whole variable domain DGGITQSPKYLFRKEGQNVTLSCEQNLNHDAMYWYRQDPGQGLRLIYYSQIVNDFQKGDIAEGYSVSREKKESFPLTVTSAQKNPTAFYLCASRLGGVNGYTFGSGTRLTVV.

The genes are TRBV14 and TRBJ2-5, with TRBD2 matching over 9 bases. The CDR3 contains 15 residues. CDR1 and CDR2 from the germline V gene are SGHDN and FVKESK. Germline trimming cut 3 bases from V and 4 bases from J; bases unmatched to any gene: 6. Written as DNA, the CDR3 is TGTGCCAGCAGCCAGGAAAGCGGGAGGAGAGAGACCCAGTACTTC. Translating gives CASSQESGRRETQYF. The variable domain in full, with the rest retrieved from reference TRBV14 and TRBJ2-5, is EAGVTQFPSHSVIEKGQTVTLRCDPISGHDNLYWYRRVMGKEIKFLLHFVKESKQDESGMPNNRFLAERTGGTYSTLKVQPAELEDSGVYFCASSQESGRRETQYFGPGTRLLVL.

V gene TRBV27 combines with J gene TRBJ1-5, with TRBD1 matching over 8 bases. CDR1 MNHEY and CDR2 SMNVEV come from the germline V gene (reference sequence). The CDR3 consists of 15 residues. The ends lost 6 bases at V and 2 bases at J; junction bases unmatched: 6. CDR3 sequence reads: CASRPSTGGNQPQHF. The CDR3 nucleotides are TGTGCCAGCAGACCGTCGACAGGGGGCAATCAGCCCCAGCATTTT.

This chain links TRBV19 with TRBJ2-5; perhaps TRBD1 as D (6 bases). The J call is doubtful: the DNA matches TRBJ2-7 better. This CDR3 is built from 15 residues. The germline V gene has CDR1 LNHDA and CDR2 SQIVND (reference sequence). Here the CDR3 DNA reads TGTGCCAGTAGCGAACGTGGACAGTTTGCCTACGAGCAGTACTTC. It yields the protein CASSERGQFAYEQYF.

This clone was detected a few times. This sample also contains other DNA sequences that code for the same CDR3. CDR3 sequence: CASSTVGSYEQYF. DNA of the CDR3: TGTGCCAGTAGTACGGTGGGCTCCTACGAGCAGTACTTC. The chain couples TRBV19 to TRBJ2-7; no clear D. V lost 4 bases to trimming and J lost 0 bases, with 7 bases between them. The CDR3 sequence is 13 residues long. Germline V lookup: CDR1 LNHDA, CDR2 SQIVND (reference sequence).

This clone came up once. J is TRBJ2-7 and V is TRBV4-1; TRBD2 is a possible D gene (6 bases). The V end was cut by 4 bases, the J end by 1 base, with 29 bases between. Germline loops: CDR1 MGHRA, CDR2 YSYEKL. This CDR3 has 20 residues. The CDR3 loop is CASSRLAFVVGSGASYEQYF. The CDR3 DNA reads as TGCGCCAGCAGCCGGCTAGCCTTTGTGGTGGGATCGGGAGCTTCCTACGAGCAGTACTTC.

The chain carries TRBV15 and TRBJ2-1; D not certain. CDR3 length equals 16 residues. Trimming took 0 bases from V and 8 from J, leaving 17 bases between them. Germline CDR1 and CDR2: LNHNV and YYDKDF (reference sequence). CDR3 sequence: CATSRDRPGSIDEQFF. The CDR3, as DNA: TGTGCCACCAGCAGAGATCGTCCGGGTTCTATTGATGAGCAGTTCTTC.

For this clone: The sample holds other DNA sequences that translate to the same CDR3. The CDR3 nucleotides are TGTGCCAGCAGCCGGCTCGGCAGCACCTCCTACGAGCAGTACTTC. Amino acid sequence: CASSRLGSTSYEQYF. The J gene is TRBJ2-7, the V gene TRBV9, with D unclear. The germline CDR1 and CDR2 sequences are SGDLS and YYNGEE. There are 15 residues in the CDR3. Trimming left V 4 bases short and J 0 bases short, with 14 bases between.

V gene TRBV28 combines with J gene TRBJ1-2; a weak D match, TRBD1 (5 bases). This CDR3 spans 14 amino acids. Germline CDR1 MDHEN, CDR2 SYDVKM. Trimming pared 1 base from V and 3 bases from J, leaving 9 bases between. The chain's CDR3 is CASSLLRGDYGYTF. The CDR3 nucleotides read TGTGCCAGCAGTTTATTGAGGGGTGACTATGGCTACACCTTC.

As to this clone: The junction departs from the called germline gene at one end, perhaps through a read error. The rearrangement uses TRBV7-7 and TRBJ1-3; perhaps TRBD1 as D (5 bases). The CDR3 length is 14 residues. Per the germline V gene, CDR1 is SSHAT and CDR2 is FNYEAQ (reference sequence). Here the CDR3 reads CASSLGPSGNTIYF. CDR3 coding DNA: TGTGCTAGCAGCTTGGGACCCTCTGGAAACACCATATATTTT.

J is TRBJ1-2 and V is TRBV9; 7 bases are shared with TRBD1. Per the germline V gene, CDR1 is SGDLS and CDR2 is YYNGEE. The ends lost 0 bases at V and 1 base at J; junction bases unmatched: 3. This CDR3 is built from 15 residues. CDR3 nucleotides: TGTGCCAGCAGCGTAGGACAGGGACTTAACTATGGCTACACCTTC. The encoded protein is CASSVGQGLNYGYTF.

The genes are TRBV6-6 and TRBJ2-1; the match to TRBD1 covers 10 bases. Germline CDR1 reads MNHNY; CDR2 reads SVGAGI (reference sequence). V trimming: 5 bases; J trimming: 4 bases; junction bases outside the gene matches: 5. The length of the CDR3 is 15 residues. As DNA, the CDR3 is TGTGCCAGCAGTAAGGGACAGGGGACTTACAATGAGCAGTTCTTC. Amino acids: CASSKGQGTYNEQFF.

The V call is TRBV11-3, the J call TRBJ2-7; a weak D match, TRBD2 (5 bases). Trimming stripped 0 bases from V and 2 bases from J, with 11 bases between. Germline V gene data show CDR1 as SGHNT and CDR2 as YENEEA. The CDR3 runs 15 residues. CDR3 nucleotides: TGTGCCAGCAGCTTAGACGGGGAGTTGGCCTACGAGCAGTACTTC. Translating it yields CASSLDGELAYEQYF.

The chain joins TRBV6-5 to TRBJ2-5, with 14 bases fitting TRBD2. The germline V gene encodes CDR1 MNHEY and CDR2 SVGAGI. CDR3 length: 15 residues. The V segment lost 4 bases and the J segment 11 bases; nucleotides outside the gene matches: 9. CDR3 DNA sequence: TGTGCCAGCAGTTCCCAGGGACTAGCGGGAGTAGTGCAGTACTTC. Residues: CASSSQGLAGVVQYF.

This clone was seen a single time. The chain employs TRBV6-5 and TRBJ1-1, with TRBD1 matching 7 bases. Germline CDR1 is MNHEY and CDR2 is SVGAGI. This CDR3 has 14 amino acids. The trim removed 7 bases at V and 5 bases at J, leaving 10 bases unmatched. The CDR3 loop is CASTPGGVSTEAFF. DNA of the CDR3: TGTGCCAGCACCCCAGGGGGGGTGAGTACTGAAGCTTTCTTT.

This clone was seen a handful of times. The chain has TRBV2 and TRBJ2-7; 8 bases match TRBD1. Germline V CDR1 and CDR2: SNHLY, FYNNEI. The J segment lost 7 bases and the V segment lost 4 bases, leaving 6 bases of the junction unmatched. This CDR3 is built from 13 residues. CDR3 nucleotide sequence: TGTGCCAGCAGTGCAGGACAGGGCCTGGAGCAGTACTTC. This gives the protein CASSAGQGLEQYF.

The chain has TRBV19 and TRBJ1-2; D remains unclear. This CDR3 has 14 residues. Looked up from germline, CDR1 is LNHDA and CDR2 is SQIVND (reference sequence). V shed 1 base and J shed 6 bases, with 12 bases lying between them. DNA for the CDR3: TGTGCCAGTAGTATAGTTCCAGTTCCGGATGGCTACACCTTC. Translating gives CASSIVPVPDGYTF. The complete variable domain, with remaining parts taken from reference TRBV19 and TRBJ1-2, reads DGGITQSPKYLFRKEGQNVTLSCEQNLNHDAMYWYRQDPGQGLRLIYYSQIVNDFQKGDIAEGYSVSREKKESFPLTVTSAQKNPTAFYLCASSIVPVPDGYTFGSGTRLTVV.

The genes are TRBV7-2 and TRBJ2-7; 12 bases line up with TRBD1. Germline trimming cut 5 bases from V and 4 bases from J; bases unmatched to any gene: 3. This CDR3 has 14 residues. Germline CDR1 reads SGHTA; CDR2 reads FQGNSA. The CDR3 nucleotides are TGTGCCAGCAGCCGGGACAGGGGGCCATACGAGCAGTACTTC. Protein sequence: CASSRDRGPYEQYF.

The CDR3 DNA sequence: TGTGCCAGCACATTGGGGCAGACCGAGCAGTACTTC. This gives the protein CASTLGQTEQYF. The chain combines TRBV11-2 with TRBJ2-5; tentative D call: TRBD1 (5 bases). The DNA end is a closer match to TRBJ2-7, so the J assignment may be wrong. CDR3 length: 12 amino acids. Germline CDR1 is SGHAT and CDR2 is FQNNGV.

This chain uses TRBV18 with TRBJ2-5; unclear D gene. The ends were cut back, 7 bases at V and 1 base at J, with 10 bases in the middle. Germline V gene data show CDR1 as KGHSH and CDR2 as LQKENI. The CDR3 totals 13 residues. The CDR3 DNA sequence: TGTGCCAGCTACCGGTCAACCCAAGAGACCCAGTACTTC. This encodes CASYRSTQETQYF.

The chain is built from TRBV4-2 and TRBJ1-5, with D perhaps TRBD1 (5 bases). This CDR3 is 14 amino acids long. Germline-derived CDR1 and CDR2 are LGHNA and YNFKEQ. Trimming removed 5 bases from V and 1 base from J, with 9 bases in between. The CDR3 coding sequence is TGTGCCAGCAGCTGGGGGGGGAGCAATCAGCCCCAGCATTTT. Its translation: CASSWGGSNQPQHF.

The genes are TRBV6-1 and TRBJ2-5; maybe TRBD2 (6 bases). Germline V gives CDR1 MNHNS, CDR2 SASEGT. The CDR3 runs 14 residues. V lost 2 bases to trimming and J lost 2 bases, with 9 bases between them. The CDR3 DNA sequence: TGTGCCAGCAGTGAAACGCGGGGTCAAGAGACCCAGTACTTC. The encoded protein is CASSETRGQETQYF.

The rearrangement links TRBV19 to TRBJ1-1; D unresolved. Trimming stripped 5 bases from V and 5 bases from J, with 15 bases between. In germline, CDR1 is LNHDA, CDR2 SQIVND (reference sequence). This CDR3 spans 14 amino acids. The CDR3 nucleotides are TGTGCCAGTAGTGCCACGGGGAGGCGGACTGAAGCTTTCTTT. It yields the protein CASSATGRRTEAFF. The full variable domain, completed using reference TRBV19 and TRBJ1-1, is DGGITQSPKYLFRKEGQNVTLSCEQNLNHDAMYWYRQDPGQGLRLIYYSQIVNDFQKGDIAEGYSVSREKKESFPLTVTSAQKNPTAFYLCASSATGRRTEAFFGQGTRLTVV.

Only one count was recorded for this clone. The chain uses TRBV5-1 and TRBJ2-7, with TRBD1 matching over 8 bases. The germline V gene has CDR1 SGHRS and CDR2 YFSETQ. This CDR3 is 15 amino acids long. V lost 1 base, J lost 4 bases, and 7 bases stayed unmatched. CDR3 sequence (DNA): TGCGCCAGCAGCTTGATGGGACAGGAGTCGTACGAGCAGTACTTC. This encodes CASSLMGQESYEQYF.